This TCR beta chain was documented in a study of CD8+CD57+ T cells in acquired aplastic anemia. The overall study: Across the sorted CD4+ and CD8+ cells, DNA amounts averaged roughly 3.5 ug. Findings of the study overall: The number of CD8+ CDR3 sequences shared by patients and controls was twenty-nine.

Investigators profiled TCR beta VDJ and CDR3 from genomic DNA template. TCRdb itself ran the reads through MiXCR, one entry per CDR3 protein. This sample yields about 180,000 distinct CDR3 sequences, of which about three fifths are seen a single time; under 45% belongs to the top ten. Individuals selected for sequencing had exhibited CD8+CD57+ cell expansion on flow cytometry. Patients were treatment-naive when blood was sampled. Of note for this clonotype: Its antigen remains unknown.

This CDR3 spans 13 amino acids. Germline V gene sequence: CDR1 KGHDR, CDR2 SFDVKD. Trimming took off 4 bases at V and 9 bases at J, with 12 bases between the two ends. Sequencing was performed on sorted CD4+, CD8+, or CD8+CD57+ T cells (not recorded which) from PBMCs. The receptor was derived from a human donor with aplastic anemia. The chain combines TRBV24-1 with TRBJ2-1; D may be TRBD1 (6 bases). CDR3 nucleotides: TGTGCCACCAGTGAAGGGGGAGAGACTGAGCAGTTCTTC. Amino acids: CATSEGGETEQFF.